One and the same sample provided the 31 T cell receptor beta chains below, sequenced in a study of blood T cell repertoires in COVID-19. Repertoires were generated with immunoSEQ multiplex PCR, while TCRdb's copy carries only in-frame clones and drops some. Here the sample spans about 280,000 clones, around 85% being singletons. Sequenced input: PBMCs or T cells enriched from blood (not recorded which). These receptors were taken from a woman aged 50 to 60 who had recovered from COVID-19.

The V gene is TRBV10-2, the J gene TRBJ2-7, with a tentative D call TRBD2 (5 bases). Trimming stripped 5 bases from V and 6 bases from J, with 14 bases between. Per germline, CDR1 WSHSY and CDR2 SAAADI. CDR3 length: 13 residues. The CDR3 spells CASSYLGESEQYF. CDR3 DNA sequence: TGCGCCAGCAGTTACCTCGGGGAGTCCGAGCAGTACTTC.

With regard to this clone: Other DNA sequences in this sample translate to the same CDR3. This chain links TRBV5-1 with TRBJ1-1, with D possibly matching TRBD1 (5 bases). Germline-derived CDR1 and CDR2 are SGHRS and YFSETQ. V was clipped by 1 base and J by 2 bases, with 9 bases between them. The CDR3 totals 14 residues. The CDR3 protein is CASSLRQGNTEAFF. The DNA for the CDR3 is TGCGCCAGCAGCTTGAGGCAGGGTAACACTGAAGCTTTCTTT.

The chain joins TRBV2 to TRBJ1-1; 9 positions match TRBD1. The CDR3 length is 13 residues. The ends lost 3 bases at V and 7 bases at J; junction bases unmatched: 3. Germline-derived CDR1 and CDR2 are SNHLY and FYNNEI. The CDR3: CASSDLTGGEAFF. The CDR3 coding sequence is TGTGCCAGCAGTGACCTGACAGGGGGTGAAGCTTTCTTT.

The chain combines TRBV4-1 with TRBJ2-5, with 10 bases fitting TRBD1. V was pared by 0 bases and J by 5 bases, with 6 bases of the junction left unmatched. CDR1 is MGHRA, CDR2 YSYEKL, per germline. The CDR3 contains 16 residues. CDR3 nucleotides: TGCGCCAGCAGCCAAGAACCGGGGACAGGGGAGGAGACCCAGTACTTC. Translating gives CASSQEPGTGEETQYF.

The J gene is TRBJ2-5, the V gene TRBV12-5; 15 positions match TRBD2. Germline-derived CDR1 and CDR2 are LGHNT and FRNRAP. The V and J ends lost 3 bases and 1 base, in that order; junction bases with no gene match: 6. The CDR3 is 18 residues long. The chain's CDR3 is CASGFSGLAGGFQETQYF. The CDR3 region has the DNA TGTGCTAGTGGTTTTTCGGGACTAGCGGGGGGCTTCCAAGAGACCCAGTACTTC.

CDR3 sequence reads: CASSPGVFNEQFF. The CDR3 coding sequence is TGTGCCAGCAGCCCAGGGGTGTTCAATGAGCAGTTCTTC. The chain recombines TRBV4-2 with TRBJ2-1, with a weak D call TRBD1 (6 bases). The CDR3 loop spans 13 amino acids. Germline V lookup: CDR1 LGHNA, CDR2 YNFKEQ. V gave up 4 bases and J gave up 6 bases, with 10 bases separating them.

The rearrangement links TRBV4-2 to TRBJ2-3, with a tentative D call TRBD2 (6 bases). V lost 0 bases, J lost 8 bases, and 12 bases lay in between. Germline CDR1 and CDR2: LGHNA and YNFKEQ. This CDR3 comprises 14 residues. CDR3: CASSQDVGGGTQYF. CDR3 in DNA: TGTGCCAGCAGCCAAGATGTCGGGGGTGGTACGCAGTATTTT.

The gene calls are TRBV5-1 and TRBJ1-2; TRBD1 is a possible D gene (5 bases). CDR3 size: 13 residues. From germline, CDR1 is SGHRS and CDR2 YFSETQ. V lost 4 bases to trimming and J lost 4 bases, with 11 bases between them. CDR3 amino acids: CASSAQGSYGYTF. The CDR3 DNA follows: TGCGCCAGCAGCGCCCAGGGATCCTATGGCTACACCTTC.

V and J are TRBV5-6 and TRBJ1-2; 7 positions agree with TRBD1. This CDR3 has 15 residues. The V gene end was trimmed by 4 bases and the J gene end by 3 bases; junction bases not matched to a gene: 9. Germline-derived CDR1 and CDR2 are SGHDT and YYEEEE. DNA for the CDR3: TGTGCCAGCAGCGCGGGACAGCTCAGAGACTATGGCTACACCTTC. It specifies CASSAGQLRDYGYTF.

This sequence joins TRBV3-1 (or the pseudogene TRBV3-2) and TRBJ1-1, with TRBD1 identical over 7 bases. Germline V lookup: CDR1 LGHDT, CDR2 YNNKEL (reference sequence). V trimming: 2 bases; J trimming: 4 bases; junction bases outside the gene matches: 7. The CDR3 is 15 amino acids. CDR3 nucleotides: TGTGCCAGCAGCCAAACGACAGGGTTCGTCACTGAAGCTTTCTTT. Translated, it gives CASSQTTGFVTEAFF.

This clone was observed once. This chain joins TRBV7-2 and TRBJ2-1; 11 bases are a match to TRBD2. J was trimmed by 4 bases and V by 3 bases; bases with no gene match: 2. Germline-derived CDR1 and CDR2 are SGHTA and FQGNSA. This CDR3 region has 15 residues. This chain's CDR3 is CASSFSGGVYNEQFF. The CDR3 coding sequence is TGTGCCAGCAGCTTTAGCGGGGGGGTTTACAATGAGCAGTTCTTC.

V is TRBV6-5 and J is TRBJ2-6, with D possibly being TRBD1 (5 bases). In germline, CDR1 is MNHEY, CDR2 SVGAGI. The CDR3 length is 15 residues. V dropped 10 bases and J dropped 3 bases, with 16 bases sitting between them. The CDR3 coding sequence is TGTGCCACAAGCAGGGTGTATCTTGGGGCCAACGTCCTGACTTTC. As protein: CATSRVYLGANVLTF.

This chain links TRBV5-1 with TRBJ2-1, with 8 bases fitting TRBD1. The CDR3 runs to 14 residues. CDR1 and CDR2 (germline): SGHRS, YFSETQ. J lost 4 bases, V lost 4 bases, and 4 bases had no gene match. The CDR3 is CASSLTGDYNEQFF. CDR3 sequence (DNA): TGCGCCAGCAGCCTGACAGGGGATTACAATGAGCAGTTCTTC.

A remark on this clone: Other DNA sequences of this sample code for an identical CDR3. The rearrangement joins TRBV5-1 to TRBJ2-3; 9 positions agree with TRBD2. The CDR3 sequence is 15 residues long. Germline V gene sequence: CDR1 SGHRS, CDR2 YFSETQ. The junction had 5 bases not matched to a gene; V was cut back by 2 bases and J by 4 bases. As DNA, the CDR3 is TGCGCCAGCAGCTTAGGAGCGGGAGGTGCAGATACGCAGTATTTT. Its protein product is CASSLGAGGADTQYF.

This clone was seen only a few times. The rearrangement joins TRBV7-9 to TRBJ1-1, with 7 nucleotides matching TRBD1. Trimming cost V 1 base and J 3 bases; bases outside gene matches: 5. The germline CDR1 and CDR2 sequences are SEHNR and FQNEAQ (reference sequence). There are 15 residues in the CDR3. In DNA, the CDR3 is TGTGCCAGCAGCTTAGGGGACAGTTACGACACTGAAGCTTTCTTT. The encoded protein is CASSLGDSYDTEAFF.

The genes are TRBV19 and TRBJ2-5; 14 bases are a match to TRBD2. The CDR3 is made up of 16 amino acids. The V and J ends lost 4 bases and 5 bases, in that order; junction bases with no gene match: 6. Germline-derived CDR1 and CDR2 are LNHDA and SQIVND (reference sequence). The CDR3 DNA follows: TGTGCCAGTAGTAAGGGACTAGCGGGAGAAGAGGAGACCCAGTACTTC. The encoded protein is CASSKGLAGEEETQYF.

The chain links TRBV6-1 to TRBJ2-7; 8 positions agree with TRBD1. CDR3 length: 15 residues. J lost 2 bases, V lost 6 bases, and 9 bases had no gene match. Germline assignment: CDR1 MNHNS and CDR2 SASEGT. CDR3 amino acids: CASRPQGAGAYEQYF. CDR3 sequence (DNA): TGTGCCAGCAGACCCCAGGGGGCCGGCGCCTACGAGCAGTACTTC.

The V gene is TRBV19, the J gene TRBJ1-1; D is perhaps TRBD1 (5 bases). V was shortened by 3 bases and J by 0 bases, with 17 bases between the two germline ends. The germline gives CDR1 LNHDA, CDR2 SQIVND (reference sequence). The CDR3 runs 17 residues. Written as DNA, the CDR3 is TGTGCCAGTAGTATCCCGCAGGGAAGAGTCATGAACACTGAAGCTTTCTTT. Protein product: CASSIPQGRVMNTEAFF.

The chain employs TRBV7-7 and TRBJ2-3; 12 nucleotides agree with TRBD2. V shed 5 bases, J shed 0 bases, and the junction held 3 bases outside the gene matches. CDR1 and CDR2 from the germline V gene are SSHAT and FNYEAQ (reference sequence). The CDR3 sequence is 16 residues long. This CDR3 reads CASSPGLAGSTDTQYF. The CDR3, as DNA: TGTGCCAGCAGCCCCGGACTAGCGGGAAGCACAGATACGCAGTATTTT.

The chain links TRBV29-1 to TRBJ2-5; D may be TRBD2 (5 bases). The germline V gene has CDR1 SQVTM and CDR2 ANQGSEA. Trimming left V 1 base short and J 5 bases short, with 8 bases between. The CDR3 totals 12 residues. In nucleotides, the CDR3 is TGCAGCGTTGAAGTCAGGAGGGAGACCCAGTACTTC. Encoded protein: CSVEVRRETQYF.

V and J are TRBV6-1 and TRBJ2-5; 7 nucleotides line up with TRBD1. The CDR3 extends over 15 amino acids. V was pared by 2 bases and J by 5 bases, with 8 bases of the junction left unmatched. CDR1 is MNHNS and CDR2 is SASEGT in the germline V gene. Here the CDR3 DNA reads TGTGCCAGCAGTGAAAGGGGGCAAAAGAGGGAGACCCAGTACTTC. Amino acids: CASSERGQKRETQYF.

The chain couples TRBV5-1 to TRBJ2-7, with 11 bases identical to TRBD2. The CDR3 has 15 residues. Germline-derived CDR1 and CDR2 are SGHRS and YFSETQ. V lost 2 bases to trimming and J lost 7 bases; unmatched junction nucleotides: 8. CDR3 sequence reads: CASSFTSGGTREQYF. The CDR3 DNA reads TGCGCCAGCAGCTTCACTAGCGGGGGTACACGAGAGCAGTACTTC.

A few counts support this clone. V and J are TRBV9 and TRBJ1-4; TRBD1 agrees at 7 bases. Looked up from germline, CDR1 is SGDLS and CDR2 is YYNGEE. The ends lost 2 bases at V and 3 bases at J; junction bases unmatched: 10. This CDR3 spans 17 amino acids. The CDR3 nucleotides are TGTGCCAGCAGCGTTCGAGGGGGCGTGTTAGCTAATGAAAAACTGTTTTTT. Residues: CASSVRGGVLANEKLFF.

This clone was seen just once. V usage is TRBV11-3 and J usage is TRBJ2-3; D uncertain. This CDR3 spans 12 amino acids. Germline V CDR1 and CDR2: SGHNT, YENEEA. V shed 6 bases and J shed 0 bases, with 4 bases lying between them. CDR3 sequence reads: CASRGSTDTQYF. DNA of the CDR3: TGTGCCAGCAGGGGCAGCACAGATACGCAGTATTTT.

The chain uses TRBV30 and TRBJ1-1; D is unresolved. The CDR3 runs to 12 residues. Germline CDR1 GTSNPN, CDR2 SVGIG (reference sequence). V was clipped by 0 bases and J by 5 bases, with 7 bases between them. This CDR3 is CAWSVTGTEAFF. The CDR3 coding sequence is TGTGCCTGGAGTGTAACGGGGACTGAAGCTTTCTTT.

The V gene is TRBV19, the J gene TRBJ1-2; no clear D gene. CDR1 LNHDA and CDR2 SQIVND come from the germline V gene (reference sequence). Trimming left V 4 bases short and J 4 bases short, with 13 bases between. This CDR3 is built from 14 residues. The CDR3 DNA is TGTGCCAGTAGTACCCAAAGGTCGGGCTATGGCTACACCTTC. This sequence encodes CASSTQRSGYGYTF.

The chain joins TRBV10-2 to TRBJ1-2; 11 bases line up with TRBD1. V gave up 7 bases and J gave up 8 bases; unmatched junction bases: 6. This CDR3 region has 13 residues. Germline-derived CDR1 and CDR2 are WSHSY and SAAADI. In nucleotides, the CDR3 is TGCGCCAGCACCGGACAGGGGGCGAGAGGCTACACCTTC. Its protein product is CASTGQGARGYTF.

This chain uses TRBV5-6 with TRBJ1-1, with 10 positions matching TRBD1. Looked up from germline, CDR1 is SGHDT and CDR2 is YYEEEE. The CDR3 has 18 residues. The V gene end was trimmed by 3 bases and the J gene end by 3 bases; junction bases not matched to a gene: 14. This CDR3 is CASSSNYLTGGQDTEAFF. DNA of the CDR3: TGTGCCAGCAGCTCCAATTATTTGACAGGGGGCCAAGACACTGAAGCTTTCTTT. Complete variable domain (other parts from reference TRBV5-6 and TRBJ1-1): DAGVTQSPTHLIKTRGQQVTLRCSPKSGHDTVSWYQQALGQGPQFIFQYYEEEERQRGNFPDRFSGHQFPNYSSELNVNALLLGDSALYLCASSSNYLTGGQDTEAFFGQGTRLTVV.

The V gene is TRBV28, the J gene TRBJ2-1; TRBD2 matches 8 bases. Germline CDR1 is MDHEN and CDR2 is SYDVKM. Trimming at V came to 4 bases and at J to 9 bases, leaving 11 bases not matched to a gene. CDR3 length equals 15 residues. Here the CDR3 reads CASSSPSGRRTEQFF. In DNA form, the CDR3 reads TGTGCCAGCAGTTCACCGAGCGGGAGAAGGACTGAGCAGTTCTTC.

This chain links TRBV10-3 with TRBJ2-5; D is perhaps TRBD1 (6 bases). This CDR3 region has 14 residues. CDR1 is ENHRY and CDR2 is SYGVKD in the germline V gene. V lost 10 bases to trimming and J lost 0 bases, with 15 bases between them. CDR3 coding DNA: TGTGCCACCTCGGGACAAGAGTACCAAGAGACCCAGTACTTC. Translated, it gives CATSGQEYQETQYF.

The rearrangement joins TRBV10-1 to TRBJ2-5; 9 positions agree with TRBD1. This CDR3 is 15 amino acids long. Trimming took 5 bases from V and 0 from J; bases not matched to a gene: 4. Germline V lookup: CDR1 WNHNN, CDR2 SYGVQD (reference sequence). The CDR3 nucleotides are TGCGCCAGCAGTCCTAGACAGGGGGACCAAGAGACCCAGTACTTC. The encoded protein is CASSPRQGDQETQYF.